This is a list of T cell receptor beta chains from one sample in a study of blood T cell repertoires in COVID-19. Libraries were prepared by immunoSEQ multiplex PCR; TCRdb keeps only in-frame clonotypes and omits some of them. The sample carries 100,000 to 120,000 clones, 85% recorded once. The sample consisted of peripheral blood. These receptors were obtained from a man aged 50 to 60 with acute or convalescent COVID-19. Each CDR3 is given with its conserved first and last residue. The order of the fields is V gene, clone size, D gene, J gene, CDR3 DNA, CDR3 protein. The D gene is left open where the match is weak. The size entry is marked missing in some rows and otherwise reads once, few, many or a size class.

TRBV11-3,-,-,TRBJ2-7,TGTGCCAGCAGCTTAGATTTGCAGGGCTACGAGCAGTACTTC,CASSLDLQGYEQYF
TRBV19,-,-,TRBJ1-2,TGTGCCAGTAGTATTGACACGAACTATGGCTACACCTTC,CASSIDTNYGYTF
TRBV6-5,-,TRBD1,TRBJ2-3,TGTGCCAGCAGAGTTACACAGGGGGCCACAGATACGCAGTATTTT,CASRVTQGATDTQYF
TRBV6-5,once,-,TRBJ1-2,TGTGCCAGCAGACGGAAGGGACATTTGGGCTACACCTTC,CASRRKGHLGYTF
TRBV6-5,-,TRBD1,TRBJ2-1,TGTGCCAGCAGGAGGACAGGGGGCAACAATGAGCAGTTCTTC,CASRRTGGNNEQFF
TRBV7-9,few,-,TRBJ2-7,TGTGCCAGCAGCAAGCAGGGCACCCTTACCTACGAGCAGTACTTC,CASSKQGTLTYEQYF
TRBV10-3,-,TRBD1,TRBJ2-7,TGTGCCATCAGCAACTGGGACAGGGAAACCTACGAGCAGTACTTC,CAISNWDRETYEQYF
TRBV10-2,-,TRBD1,TRBJ1-2,TGCGCCAGCAGTCAGACAGGGCTCGCTGATGATGGCTACACCTTC,CASSQTGLADDGYTF
TRBV6-5,-,-,TRBJ2-1,TGTGCCAGCAGTTACGGTCCGCGGGAGCAGTTCTTC,CASSYGPREQFF
TRBV2,-,-,TRBJ1-1,TGTGCCAGCAGACTAGAGGGGGGGCAAAACACTGAAGCTTTCTTT,CASRLEGGQNTEAFF
TRBV7-2,-,-,TRBJ1-1,TGTGCCAGCAGCTCCTACCTACGAGCTGAAGCTTTCTTT,CASSSYLRAEAFF